Below are 27 T cell receptor beta chains sequenced from a single sample in a study of blood T cell repertoires in COVID-19. Here immunoSEQ multiplex PCR was the method, and the copy in TCRdb shows in-frame clones only, minus some. The sample has almost 300,000 clones, about 90% seen once; the top ten hold roughly 10%. Input material: peripheral blood. Receptor source: a woman in her thirties with COVID-19, enrolled during active disease.

This clone has only one observation. The V and J genes are TRBV19 and TRBJ2-7; 12 bases align to TRBD2. CDR1 and CDR2 from the germline V gene are LNHDA and SQIVND (reference sequence). Trimming removed 6 bases from V and 3 bases from J; junction bases left unmatched: 3. The length of the CDR3 is 14 residues. CDR3 protein: CASRGLAGIYEQYF. DNA for the CDR3: TGTGCCAGTAGAGGACTAGCGGGGATCTACGAGCAGTACTTC.

The V and J genes are TRBV7-2 and TRBJ2-1, with D maybe TRBD1 (5 bases). The CDR3 consists of 15 residues. CDR1 SGHTA and CDR2 FQGNSA come from the germline V gene. V lost 1 base, J lost 6 bases, and 13 bases lay in between. CDR3 sequence (DNA): TGTGCCAGCAGCTTAGAAGGGGTAACCTTCAATGAGCAGTTCTTC. Translated, it gives CASSLEGVTFNEQFF.

The chain combines TRBV19 with TRBJ2-7; 7 bases match TRBD1. The CDR3 extends over 14 amino acids. The V segment lost 5 bases and the J segment 3 bases; nucleotides outside the gene matches: 7. Germline V gene lookup returns CDR1 LNHDA and CDR2 SQIVND (reference sequence). DNA for the CDR3: TGTGCCAGTAGTCAATATACAGGGGTCTACGAGCAGTACTTC. Residues: CASSQYTGVYEQYF.

This chain uses TRBV5-1 with TRBJ2-2; 15 nucleotides agree with TRBD2. J gave up 3 bases and V 5 bases, and 5 bases lay outside the gene matches. CDR1 and CDR2 from the germline V gene are SGHRS and YFSETQ. The CDR3 totals 17 residues. As DNA, the CDR3 is TGCGCCAGCAGGCGGACTAGCGGGGGGGTACACACCGGGGAGCTGTTTTTT. It yields the protein CASRRTSGGVHTGELFF.

The chain uses TRBV7-9 and TRBJ2-7, with a weak D call TRBD2 (6 bases). Germline values: CDR1 SEHNR, CDR2 FQNEAQ (reference sequence). The CDR3 totals 13 residues. The ends were cut back, 4 bases at V and 3 bases at J, with 10 bases in the middle. The CDR3 bases are TGTGCCAGCAGCTATGGAGGGGACTACGAGCAGTACTTC. Translating gives CASSYGGDYEQYF.

The rearrangement joins TRBV6-5 to TRBJ2-7, with 8 bases fitting TRBD1. V was pared by 2 bases and J by 9 bases, with 9 bases of the junction left unmatched. Germline CDR1 MNHEY, CDR2 SVGAGI. CDR3 length: 14 amino acids. The CDR3, as DNA: TGTGCCAGCAGTTACAAGGGACAGGAATGTGGGCAGTACTTC. This translates into CASSYKGQECGQYF.

The chain joins TRBV6-5 to TRBJ2-7; 8 nucleotides agree with TRBD1. V shed 10 bases, J shed 1 base, and the junction held 9 bases outside the gene matches. Germline loops: CDR1 MNHEY, CDR2 SVGAGI. The CDR3 covers 14 residues. The CDR3 coding sequence is TGTGCCACCAGGGGGCAGGGGCAATCCTACGAGCAGTACTTC. Its translation: CATRGQGQSYEQYF.

The chain carries TRBV10-2 and TRBJ2-1, with 13 bases fitting TRBD2. The CDR3 loop spans 13 amino acids. The V and J ends lost 8 bases and 9 bases, in that order; junction bases with no gene match: 4. Germline assignment: CDR1 WSHSY and CDR2 SAAADI. The CDR3 DNA is TGCGCCAGCGGACTAGCGGGGGCGCTTGAGCAGTTCTTC. It yields the protein CASGLAGALEQFF.

This clone was picked up one time. The chain couples TRBV20-1 to TRBJ2-5; D is uncertain. The CDR3 extends over 11 amino acids. Germline V lookup: CDR1 DFQATT, CDR2 SNEGSKA (reference sequence). V lost 5 bases to trimming and J lost 2 bases, with 6 bases between them. Here the CDR3 DNA reads TGCAGTGCTGGGCAGCAAGAGACCCAGTACTTC. It codes for CSAGQQETQYF.

The rearrangement links TRBV21-1 to TRBJ1-5. TRBV21-1 is a documented pseudogene. CDR3 size: 14 residues. CDR3 in amino acids: CASSRDVGGEPQHF. The CDR3, as DNA: TGTGCCAGCAGCCGGGACGTTGGAGGGGAGCCCCAGCATTTT.

The rearrangement joins TRBV5-1 to TRBJ1-1, with a possible D match to TRBD1 (6 bases). This CDR3 has 15 residues. V was clipped by 4 bases and J by 6 bases, with 19 bases between them. Germline V gives CDR1 SGHRS, CDR2 YFSETQ. CDR3 region: CASSDPDPGVAEAFF. The CDR3 bases are TGCGCCAGCAGCGACCCGGACCCAGGGGTGGCTGAAGCTTTCTTT.

Note on this clone: Other DNA sequences from this sample encode an identical CDR3 as well. This chain uses TRBV30 with TRBJ2-5; D possibly corresponds to TRBD2 (5 bases). The germline gives CDR1 GTSNPN, CDR2 SVGIG (reference sequence). CDR3 length: 13 amino acids. V dropped 0 bases and J dropped 5 bases, with 10 bases sitting between them. As DNA, the CDR3 is TGTGCCTGGAGTGTACGGGGAGCGGAGACCCAGTACTTC. Its translation: CAWSVRGAETQYF. The full variable domain, with the rest looked up from reference TRBV30 and TRBJ2-5, is SQTIHQWPATLVQPVGSPLSLECTVEGTSNPNLYWYRQAAGRGLQLLFYSVGIGQISSEVPQNLSASRPQDRQFILSSKKLLLSDSGFYLCAWSVRGAETQYFGPGTRLLVL.

This clone was observed a few times. The rearrangement joins TRBV5-4 to TRBJ2-7, with TRBD2 matching over 8 bases. There are 15 residues in the CDR3. V gave up 4 bases and J gave up 5 bases; unmatched junction bases: 11. The germline V gene has CDR1 SGHNT and CDR2 YYREEE (reference sequence). CDR3 DNA sequence: TGTGCCAGCAGCGCACAACGGGGGGGCAAAAACGAGCAGTACTTC. Its translation: CASSAQRGGKNEQYF.

The gene calls are TRBV7-2 and TRBJ2-2, with D tentatively TRBD1 (6 bases). Looked up from germline, CDR1 is SGHTA and CDR2 is FQGNSA. V lost 4 bases to trimming and J lost 3 bases, with 12 bases between them. The CDR3 is made up of 15 amino acids. CDR3 sequence reads: CASSSRQVYTGELFF. In nucleotides, the CDR3 is TGTGCCAGCAGCTCCAGACAGGTCTACACCGGGGAGCTGTTTTTT.

This clone was seen a few times. The chain carries TRBV3-1 (or the pseudogene TRBV3-2) and TRBJ1-2; the D gene is possibly TRBD1 (5 bases). Germline CDR1 and CDR2: LGHDT and YNNKEL (reference sequence). V lost 2 bases to trimming and J lost 3 bases, with 7 bases between them. This CDR3 spans 13 amino acids. CDR3 region: CASSQRGYYGYTF. The CDR3 DNA reads TGTGCCAGCAGCCAACGGGGGTACTATGGCTACACCTTC.

CDR3 DNA sequence: TGCGCCAGCAGCCAAGATAGGGGGGACAGGGTTAATGGCTACACCTTC. Translated, it gives CASSQDRGDRVNGYTF. The chain carries TRBV4-1 and TRBJ1-2, with 9 bases fitting TRBD1. V trimming: 0 bases; J trimming: 6 bases; junction bases outside the gene matches: 8. The CDR3 contains 16 residues. Per germline, CDR1 MGHRA and CDR2 YSYEKL.

CDR3 protein: CASSLDPGGGYTF. The DNA of the CDR3 is TGTGCCAGCAGCTTAGATCCGGGTGGTGGCTACACCTTC. The chain joins TRBV7-2 to TRBJ1-2; D is ambiguous. The CDR3 runs 13 residues. Germline V lookup: CDR1 SGHTA, CDR2 FQGNSA. Trimming removed 1 base at V and 7 bases at J, with 10 bases between.

This rearrangement joins TRBV19 to TRBJ2-1, with TRBD1 as a possible D gene (5 bases). Germline V gene data show CDR1 as LNHDA and CDR2 as SQIVND (reference sequence). Trimming stripped 5 bases from V and 8 bases from J, with 7 bases between. The CDR3 contains 11 residues. The CDR3 loop is CASSQGHEQFF. The CDR3 coding sequence is TGTGCCAGTAGTCAGGGCCATGAGCAGTTCTTC.

V and J are TRBV27 and TRBJ2-5; 7 bases map to TRBD1. In germline, CDR1 is MNHEY, CDR2 SMNVEV (reference sequence). J lost 5 bases, V lost 6 bases, and 9 bases had no gene match. There are 14 residues in the CDR3. CDR3 in amino acids: CASREGAVSETQYF. CDR3 nucleotides: TGTGCCAGCAGAGAGGGGGCGGTCTCCGAGACCCAGTACTTC.

This clone was observed once. This chain links TRBV11-1 with TRBJ2-5; 10 bases match TRBD2. The CDR3 extends over 15 amino acids. V was pared by 1 base and J by 3 bases, with 2 bases of the junction left unmatched. The germline gives CDR1 SGHAT, CDR2 FQDESV (reference sequence). The CDR3, as DNA: TGTGCCAGCAGCTTAGACGGACTAGCGGAAGAGACCCAGTACTTC. Its protein product is CASSLDGLAEETQYF. The full variable domain, rest sourced from reference TRBV11-1 and TRBJ2-5, is EAEVAQSPRYKITEKSQAVAFWCDPISGHATLYWYRQILGQGPELLVQFQDESVVDDSQLPKDRFSAERLKGVDSTLKIQPAELGDSAMYLCASSLDGLAEETQYFGPGTRLLVL.

This rearrangement joins TRBV5-1 to TRBJ2-2; 9 nucleotides match TRBD1. The CDR3 extends over 15 amino acids. Per the germline V gene, CDR1 is SGHRS and CDR2 is YFSETQ. J lost 5 bases, V lost 4 bases, and 6 bases had no gene match. In DNA form, the CDR3 reads TGCGCCAGCAGCGTCACGACAGGGGGGACCGGGGAGCTGTTTTTT. It encodes CASSVTTGGTGELFF.

The chain links TRBV28 to TRBJ1-5, with a weak D call TRBD1 (6 bases). Looked up from germline, CDR1 is MDHEN and CDR2 is SYDVKM. Trimming removed 9 bases from V and 7 bases from J, with 19 bases in between. The CDR3 has 14 residues. The CDR3 DNA is TGTGCCAGTACCTTGGTATCGGGGGGCCAGCCCCAGCATTTT. This codes for CASTLVSGGQPQHF.

V usage is TRBV11-3 and J usage is TRBJ2-1; 9 bases fit TRBD2. The CDR3 consists of 15 residues. The junction had 6 bases not matched to a gene; V was cut back by 4 bases and J by 5 bases. CDR1 is SGHNT, CDR2 YENEEA, per germline. Here the CDR3 reads CASSSGTSRHNEQFF. The CDR3 region has the DNA TGTGCCAGCAGCTCAGGGACTAGCCGGCACAATGAGCAGTTCTTC.

This clone appeared a few times. The chain is built from TRBV11-2 and TRBJ2-7; D ambiguous. Germline V gene data show CDR1 as SGHAT and CDR2 as FQNNGV. The V end lost 1 base, the J end lost 0 bases, and 7 bases lay between the germline ends. The CDR3 sequence is 14 residues long. CDR3 protein: CASSLALSSYEQYF. The CDR3 nucleotides read TGTGCCAGCAGCTTAGCGCTGAGCTCCTACGAGCAGTACTTC.

The chain uses TRBV24-1 and TRBJ2-1, with TRBD1 matching over 11 bases. V shed 4 bases and J 8 bases; nucleotides not matched to a gene: 9. In germline, CDR1 is KGHDR, CDR2 SFDVKD. There are 16 residues in the CDR3. CDR3 sequence reads: CATSEPRDRGSDEQFF. The CDR3 DNA reads as TGTGCCACCAGTGAGCCCCGGGACAGGGGGTCCGATGAGCAGTTCTTC.

The chain employs TRBV12-3 or TRBV12-4 and TRBJ2-5; D is possibly TRBD1 (6 bases). V was clipped by 6 bases and J by 4 bases, with 12 bases between them. The length of the CDR3 is 13 residues. The CDR3 reads CASSLLQGETQYF. The CDR3 DNA follows: TGTGCCAGCAGCCTTCTACAGGGAGAGACCCAGTACTTC.

V usage is TRBV29-1 and J usage is TRBJ1-1; a weak D match, TRBD1 (6 bases). Trimming pared 4 bases from V and 0 bases from J, leaving 9 bases between. The CDR3 loop spans 13 amino acids. Germline V CDR1 and CDR2: SQVTM, ANQGSEA. The CDR3 coding sequence is TGCAGCGTTGCGACAGGAGTGAACACTGAAGCTTTCTTT. Translating it yields CSVATGVNTEAFF.